This T cell receptor (beta chain) was captured in a study of human T cells and chemical hapten exposure. Study observations and caveats: No alteration of TCRs above 1 in 1000 frequency was seen with DPC sensitization.

The study extracted total RNA from unfractionated whole blood. This clonotype was seen repeatedly, ten times or more. Its specificity is not known. TCRdb re-called the 5' RACE reads through MiXCR, storing one row per CDR3 protein. The repertoire includes approximately 150,000 distinct CDR3 sequences, over 3.5% of them detected once, and about 1.3% sits in the top ten. The CDR3 sequence is 15 residues long. V was pared by 5 bases and J by 4 bases, with 5 bases of the junction left unmatched. Germline assignment: CDR1 SSHAT and CDR2 FNYEAQ (reference sequence). The clonotype comes from a female donor in good health. The chain recombines TRBV7-7 with TRBJ2-2, with 9 bases aligning to TRBD1. CDR3 in amino acids: CASSAQGALTGELFF. CDR3 coding DNA: TGTGCCAGCAGCGCACAGGGGGCGCTCACCGGGGAGCTGTTTTTT. Variable domain in full (rest from reference TRBV7-7 and TRBJ2-2): GAGVSQSPRYKVTKRGQDVTLRCDPISSHATLYWYQQALGQGPEFLTYFNYEAQPDKSGLPSDRFSAERPEGSISTLTIQRTEQRDSAMYRCASSAQGALTGELFFGEGSRLTVL.